This T cell receptor (beta chain) was identified during a study of naive and memory T cell subsets. CDR3 length equals 14 residues. From germline, CDR1 is ENHRY and CDR2 SYGVKD. V was pared by 4 bases and J by 3 bases, with 2 bases of the junction left unmatched. With respect to this clonotype: Its antigen is unidentified.

Regarding the study as a whole: Activation and differentiation may alter RNA-based TCR counts.

Two oligonucleotides, mixed equimolar, formed the beta constant-region primer covering TRBC1 and TRBC2. Ligated cDNA was amplified by four rounds of PCR with nested alpha and beta constant-region primers and SP2. MiXCR, applied by TCRdb to the UMI-ligation and nested PCR reads, yields one record per CDR3 protein. Found here are 130,000 or so distinct CDR3 sequences, roughly 32% of them singletons; the top ten hold approximately 0.88%. This clonotype was obtained from a human donor in good health. The chain is built from TRBV10-3 and TRBJ2-3, with TRBD1 matching over 9 bases. Sample: central memory CD4+ T cells from blood. The CDR3 nucleotides read TGTGCCATCAGTGGACAGGGGGTGACAGATACGCAGTATTTT. Amino acid sequence: CAISGQGVTDTQYF.